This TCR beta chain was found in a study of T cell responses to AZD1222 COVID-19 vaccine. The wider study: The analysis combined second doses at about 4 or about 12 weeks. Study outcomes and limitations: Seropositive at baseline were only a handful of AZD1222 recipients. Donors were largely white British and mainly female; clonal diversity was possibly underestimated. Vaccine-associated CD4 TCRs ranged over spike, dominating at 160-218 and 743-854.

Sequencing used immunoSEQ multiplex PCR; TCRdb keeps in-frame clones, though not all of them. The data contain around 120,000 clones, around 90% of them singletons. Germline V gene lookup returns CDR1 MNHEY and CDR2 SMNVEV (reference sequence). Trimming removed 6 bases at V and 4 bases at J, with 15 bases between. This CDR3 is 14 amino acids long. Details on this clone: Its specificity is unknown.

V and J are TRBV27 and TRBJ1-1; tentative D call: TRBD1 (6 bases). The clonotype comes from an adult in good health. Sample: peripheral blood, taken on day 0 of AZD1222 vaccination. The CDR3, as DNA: TGTGCCAGCAGCAACGACAGGTTCAGCACTGAAGCTTTCTTT. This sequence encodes CASSNDRFSTEAFF.